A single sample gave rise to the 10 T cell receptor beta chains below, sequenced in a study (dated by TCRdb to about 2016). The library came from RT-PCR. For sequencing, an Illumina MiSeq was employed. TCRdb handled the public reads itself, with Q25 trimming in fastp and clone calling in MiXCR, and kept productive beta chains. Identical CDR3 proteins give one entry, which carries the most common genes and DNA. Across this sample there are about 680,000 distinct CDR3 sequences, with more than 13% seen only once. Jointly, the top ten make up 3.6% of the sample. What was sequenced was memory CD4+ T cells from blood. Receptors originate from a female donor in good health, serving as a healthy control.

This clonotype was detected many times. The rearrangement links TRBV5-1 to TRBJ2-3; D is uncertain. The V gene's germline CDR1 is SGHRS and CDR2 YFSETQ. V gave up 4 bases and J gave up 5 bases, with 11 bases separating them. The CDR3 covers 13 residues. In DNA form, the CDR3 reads TGCGCCAGCAGCGCAGTTCAGGAAGATACGCAGTATTTT. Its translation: CASSAVQEDTQYF.

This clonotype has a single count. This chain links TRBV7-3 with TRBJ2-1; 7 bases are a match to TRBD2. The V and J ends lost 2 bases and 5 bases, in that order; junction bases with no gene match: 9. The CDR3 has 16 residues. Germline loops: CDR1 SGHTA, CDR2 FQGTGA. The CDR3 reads CASSLQSGGGNNEQFF. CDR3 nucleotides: TGTGCCAGCAGCTTACAGTCGGGGGGTGGGAACAATGAGCAGTTCTTC.

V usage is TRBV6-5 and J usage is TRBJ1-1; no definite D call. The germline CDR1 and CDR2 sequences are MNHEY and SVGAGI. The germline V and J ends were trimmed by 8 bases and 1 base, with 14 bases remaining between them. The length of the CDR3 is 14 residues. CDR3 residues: CASGMREENTEAFF. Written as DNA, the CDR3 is TGTGCCAGCGGAATGCGGGAGGAGAACACTGAAGCTTTCTTT.

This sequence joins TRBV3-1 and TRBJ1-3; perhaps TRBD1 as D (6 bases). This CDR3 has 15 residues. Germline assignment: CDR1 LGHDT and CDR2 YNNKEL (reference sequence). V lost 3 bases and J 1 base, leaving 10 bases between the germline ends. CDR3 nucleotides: TGTGCCAGCAGCCACTCAACAGGGTCTGGAAACACCATATATTTT. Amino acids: CASSHSTGSGNTIYF.

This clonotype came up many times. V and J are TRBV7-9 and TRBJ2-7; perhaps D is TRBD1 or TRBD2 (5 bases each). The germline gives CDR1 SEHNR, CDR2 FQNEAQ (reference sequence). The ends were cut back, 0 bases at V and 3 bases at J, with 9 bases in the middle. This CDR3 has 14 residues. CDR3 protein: CASSLAGPRYEQYF. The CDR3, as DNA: TGTGCCAGCAGCTTAGCGGGACCCCGCTACGAGCAGTACTTC.

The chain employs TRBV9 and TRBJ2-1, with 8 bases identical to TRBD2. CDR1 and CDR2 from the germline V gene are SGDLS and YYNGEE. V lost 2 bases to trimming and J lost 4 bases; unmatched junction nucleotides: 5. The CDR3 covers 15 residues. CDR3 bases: TGTGCCAGCAGCGTTGACGGGAGGGCTTACAATGAGCAGTTCTTC. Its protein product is CASSVDGRAYNEQFF.

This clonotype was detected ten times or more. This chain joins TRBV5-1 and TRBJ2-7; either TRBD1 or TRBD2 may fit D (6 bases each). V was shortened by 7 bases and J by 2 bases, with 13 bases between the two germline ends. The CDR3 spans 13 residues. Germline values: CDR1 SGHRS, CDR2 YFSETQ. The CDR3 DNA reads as TGCGCCAGCTCGAGGGGGGAGACCTACGAGCAGTACTTC. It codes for CASSRGETYEQYF.

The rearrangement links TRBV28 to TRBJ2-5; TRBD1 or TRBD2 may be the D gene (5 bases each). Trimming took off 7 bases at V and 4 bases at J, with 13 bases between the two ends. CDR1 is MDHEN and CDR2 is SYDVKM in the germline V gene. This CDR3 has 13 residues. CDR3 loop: CASKKGPRETQYF. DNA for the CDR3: TGTGCCAGCAAGAAGGGACCCCGAGAGACCCAGTACTTC.

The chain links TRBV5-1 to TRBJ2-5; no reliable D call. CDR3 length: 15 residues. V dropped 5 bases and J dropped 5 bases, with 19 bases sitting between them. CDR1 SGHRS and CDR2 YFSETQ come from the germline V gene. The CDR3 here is CASRLPTGPSETQYF. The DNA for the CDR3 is TGCGCCAGCAGACTACCCACCGGTCCATCCGAGACCCAGTACTTC.

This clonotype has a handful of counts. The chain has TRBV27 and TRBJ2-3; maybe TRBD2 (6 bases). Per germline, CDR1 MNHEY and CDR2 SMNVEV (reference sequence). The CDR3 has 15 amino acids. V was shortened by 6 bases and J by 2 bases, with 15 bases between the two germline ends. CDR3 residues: CASSHIAESTDTQYF. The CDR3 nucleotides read TGTGCCAGCAGCCACATAGCGGAGTCCACAGATACGCAGTATTTT.